These 13 T cell receptor beta chains were all obtained from the same sample, sequenced in a study of breast tumors, draining lymph nodes, adjacent tissues. MiXCR was run by TCRdb on the multiplex PCR reads, yielding one entry per CDR3 protein. Of around 300,000 distinct CDR3 sequences listed, about 30% were seen once; the top ten hold more than 0.95%. Breast cancer patients provided tissue from their axillary draining lymph nodes. Sequencing was done on a sample of axillary lymph node tissue. All receptors come from a female donor with breast cancer. Some clones in this sample may be carry-over from other donors' samples.

This clonotype was observed at least ten times. This chain connects TRBV5-4 to TRBJ2-3; 10 bases are shared with TRBD2. CDR1 is SGHNT, CDR2 YYREEE, per germline (reference sequence). Germline trimming cut 2 bases from V and 3 bases from J; bases unmatched to any gene: 3. The CDR3 is 15 amino acids. This chain's CDR3 is CASSFRTSGTDTQYF. The CDR3 region has the DNA TGTGCCAGCAGCTTCCGGACTAGCGGAACAGATACGCAGTATTTT.

On this clonotype itself: A junction boundary mismatches the germline segment, possibly from a read error. The chain carries TRBV11-2 and TRBJ2-3; weak D call: TRBD1 (6 bases). The V gene's germline CDR1 is SGHAT and CDR2 FQNNGV. This CDR3 contains 14 residues. Here the CDR3 DNA reads TGTGCCAGCAGCTTGGGGGCTCAAACAGATACGCAGTGTTTT. Translation: CASSLGAQTDTQCF.

Many counts were recorded for this clonotype. The chain uses TRBV5-8 and TRBJ2-3; TRBD2 aligns across 11 bases. J was trimmed by 0 bases and V by 4 bases; bases with no gene match: 4. The germline V gene has CDR1 SGHTS and CDR2 YDEGEE. The length of the CDR3 is 16 residues. CDR3 region: CASSHWTSGSTDTQYF. The CDR3 nucleotides read TGTGCCAGCAGCCATTGGACTAGCGGGAGCACAGATACGCAGTATTTT.

This clonotype came up many times. The V call is TRBV4-1, the J call TRBJ2-7; D might be TRBD1 (7 bases). From germline, CDR1 is MGHRA and CDR2 YSYEKL. The ends were cut back, 2 bases at V and 2 bases at J, with 16 bases in the middle. This CDR3 comprises 16 residues. The chain's CDR3 is CASSQPRGTATYEQYF. DNA for the CDR3: TGCGCCAGCAGCCAACCTCGCGGGACAGCGACCTACGAGCAGTACTTC.

This clonotype has at least ten counts. The rearrangement links TRBV7-9 to TRBJ2-7, with D unclear. This CDR3 has 11 residues. Trimming cost V 4 bases and J 2 bases, with 3 bases left between them. CDR1 is SEHNR, CDR2 FQNEAQ, per germline (reference sequence). The DNA of the CDR3 is TGTGCCAGCAGCTCCCCCTACGAGCAGTACTTC. Residues: CASSSPYEQYF.

This clonotype has ten or more counts. The chain is built from TRBV5-8 and TRBJ1-2; the D is unclear. The CDR3 is made up of 12 amino acids. Germline CDR1 is SGHTS and CDR2 is YDEGEE. V was shortened by 6 bases and J by 7 bases, with 13 bases between the two germline ends. As DNA, the CDR3 is TGTGCCAGCACCCCTTCCCCTCTTGGCTACACCTTC. Residues: CASTPSPLGYTF.

In the case of this clonotype: A read error may be the cause here, since a much bigger clone is one base away. This chain uses TRBV18 with TRBJ1-2, with D unclear. V shed 3 bases and J shed 4 bases, with 9 bases lying between them. The CDR3 length is 13 residues. CDR1 KGHSH and CDR2 LQKENI come from the germline V gene. The chain's CDR3 is CASSPEEGYGYTF. The CDR3 nucleotides are TGTGCCAGCTCACCGGAGGAAGGCTATGGCTACACCTTC.

As for this clonotype: A much larger clone is a single base away; this may be a read error. The CDR3 loop is CASSVGTGDQETPYF. CDR3 sequence (DNA): TGTGCCAGCAGCGTAGGGACAGGGGATCAAGAGACCCCGTACTTC. The rearrangement links TRBV9 to TRBJ2-5; 9 nucleotides line up with TRBD1. Germline lookup yields CDR1 SGDLS and CDR2 YYNGEE. The CDR3 sequence is 15 residues long.

A remark on this clonotype: One end of the junction is discordant with germline, which a read error may explain. The chain joins TRBV7-9 to TRBJ2-6, with D tentatively TRBD1 or TRBD2 (5 bases each). The CDR3 length is 15 residues. Germline V gives CDR1 SEHNR, CDR2 FQNEAQ (reference sequence). The CDR3 DNA is TGTGCCAGCGCCCCGGGGCGGGCCGGGGCCAACGCCCTGACTTTC. Translated: CASAPGRAGANALTF.

There are many counts of this clonotype. The chain is built from TRBV19 and TRBJ2-1; D call uncertain. V was trimmed by 5 bases and J by 5 bases, leaving 10 bases between them. This CDR3 has 13 amino acids. Germline CDR1 reads LNHDA; CDR2 reads SQIVND (reference sequence). In nucleotides, the CDR3 is TGTGCCAGTAGTCCACCTGGTAACAATGAGCAGTTCTTC. Amino acids: CASSPPGNNEQFF.

The sample holds many counts of this clonotype. The chain is built from TRBV19 and TRBJ2-2; D ambiguous. V shed 3 bases and J shed 1 base, with 9 bases lying between them. The CDR3 runs to 15 residues. Germline V gives CDR1 LNHDA, CDR2 SQIVND (reference sequence). CDR3 residues: CASSIRLGNTGELFF. For the CDR3, the DNA is TGTGCCAGTAGTATTCGGCTGGGGAACACCGGGGAGCTGTTTTTT.

This chain links TRBV27 with TRBJ2-3; a possible D gene is TRBD2 (5 bases). Germline loops: CDR1 MNHEY, CDR2 SMNVEV (reference sequence). This CDR3 region has 13 residues. Trimming left V 7 bases short and J 11 bases short, with 19 bases between. The chain's CDR3 is CASISGPYNEQYF. The CDR3 coding sequence is TGTGCCAGCATCAGCGGACCCTACAATGAGCAGTATTTT.

The chain joins TRBV29-1 to TRBJ2-1, with 7 bases that match TRBD1. Germline V lookup: CDR1 SQVTM, CDR2 ANQGSEA. CDR3 size: 11 residues. The CDR3 protein is CAGGTYNEQFF. Here the CDR3 DNA reads TGCGCAGGGGGTACCTACAATGAGCAGTTCTTC.